This T cell receptor beta chain is from a study of T cells in Graves' hyperthyroidism and ophthalmopathy. In the study overall: Prior to any treatment, at the point of initial diagnosis, peripheral blood was collected. The study's findings and limits: Most clonotypes expanded in thyroid above 0.001 were likewise present in blood.

This clonotype appeared many times. The antigen is unknown. What was amplified from RNA transcripts were TCR beta CDR3 regions. First-round RT-PCR of the TCR CDR3 relied on the HTBI primer set. TCRdb used MiXCR to reprocess the multiplex PCR reads, holding one entry per CDR3 protein. The sample lists under 130,000 distinct CDR3 sequences; roughly 44% were seen once. Graves' hyperthyroidism qualified as stable when ophthalmopathy did not progress within 18 months. Trimming removed 5 bases at V and 2 bases at J, with 12 bases between. Looked up from germline, CDR1 is SEHNR and CDR2 is FQNEAQ (reference sequence). CDR3 length equals 14 residues.

The receptor was derived from a man between 35 and 55 years old with Graves' hyperthyroidism. The V call is TRBV7-9, the J call TRBJ1-2; weak D call: TRBD1 (6 bases). Source material: blood. The CDR3 is CASSPATGNYGYTF. CDR3 sequence (DNA): TGTGCCAGCAGCCCCGCTACAGGGAACTATGGCTACACCTTC. The variable domain in full, with the rest retrieved from reference TRBV7-9 and TRBJ1-2, is DTGVSQNPRHKITKRGQNVTFRCDPISEHNRLYWYRQTLGQGPEFLTYFQNEAQLEKSRLLSDRFSAERPKGSFSTLEIQRTEQGDSAMYLCASSPATGNYGYTFGSGTRLTVV.